The 22 T cell receptor beta chains in this list originate from one sample, sequenced in a study of T cell responses to AZD1222 COVID-19 vaccine. Assay used: immunoSEQ multiplex PCR; TCRdb lists only in-frame clones, some missing. The sample carries about 110,000 clones, 70% to 90% recorded once. Source: peripheral blood, taken 28 days after the second AZD1222 dose. The receptors derive from an adult who received the AZD1222 COVID-19 vaccine.

The V call is TRBV28, the J call TRBJ2-7, with a weak D call TRBD1 (6 bases). CDR1 and CDR2 from the germline V gene are MDHEN and SYDVKM. V lost 5 bases and J 4 bases, leaving 21 bases between the germline ends. This CDR3 is 16 amino acids long. CDR3: CASSPRTEWSFYEQYF. The CDR3 coding sequence is TGTGCCAGCAGTCCCCGGACAGAGTGGAGCTTTTACGAGCAGTACTTC.

This clone is a singleton in its sample. The V and J genes are TRBV10-3 and TRBJ1-1; 7 bases match TRBD1. The CDR3 totals 14 residues. V lost 11 bases, J lost 0 bases, and 9 bases stayed unmatched. Germline CDR1 reads ENHRY; CDR2 reads SYGVKD. The CDR3, as DNA: TGTGCCTCCACCTGGGACAGTATGAACACTGAAGCTTTCTTT. This gives the protein CASTWDSMNTEAFF.

This clone has just one count. The rearrangement links TRBV6-5 to TRBJ1-1; 7 nucleotides match TRBD1. The V segment lost 4 bases and the J segment 4 bases; nucleotides outside the gene matches: 9. The CDR3 extends over 15 amino acids. The germline V gene encodes CDR1 MNHEY and CDR2 SVGAGI. DNA for the CDR3: TGTGCCAGCAGTTCCGTCAGGCAGGGGGGCACTGAAGCTTTCTTT. It specifies CASSSVRQGGTEAFF.

V and J are TRBV7-2 and TRBJ1-1, with D unclear. Trimming took off 4 bases at V and 4 bases at J, with 13 bases between the two ends. In germline, CDR1 is SGHTA, CDR2 FQGNSA. CDR3 length equals 14 residues. Here the CDR3 reads CASSSPYRSTEAFF. The DNA for the CDR3 is TGTGCCAGCAGCTCCCCTTATAGGAGCACTGAAGCTTTCTTT.

This clone was seen a handful of times. The genes are TRBV11-2 and TRBJ2-5; D is perhaps TRBD2 (6 bases). This CDR3 spans 14 amino acids. Between the trimmed V and J ends, which lost 4 bases and 5 bases, there was a span of 14 bases. Germline V gives CDR1 SGHAT, CDR2 FQNNGV. This CDR3 reads CASSSRTAGETQYF. DNA for the CDR3: TGTGCCAGCAGCTCTCGGACGGCGGGGGAGACCCAGTACTTC.

The rearrangement links TRBV4-3 to TRBJ2-2; the D call may be TRBD1 or TRBD2 (6 bases each). This CDR3 is 17 amino acids long. V was trimmed by 3 bases and J by 1 base, leaving 15 bases between them. Germline-derived CDR1 and CDR2 are LGHNA and YSLEER. Here the CDR3 DNA reads TGCGCCAGCAGCCATTCTTCTGGGGGGCTGAACACCGGGGAGCTGTTTTTT. Residues: CASSHSSGGLNTGELFF.

This clone occurred a few times. The chain uses TRBV27 and TRBJ1-6; D not certain. Trimming removed 2 bases at V and 7 bases at J, with 12 bases between. The germline CDR1 and CDR2 sequences are MNHEY and SMNVEV (reference sequence). This CDR3 has 15 amino acids. CDR3 sequence: CASSLQSQLNSPLHF. The CDR3 DNA reads as TGTGCCAGCAGTTTACAGTCCCAGTTGAATTCACCCCTCCACTTT.

The chain has TRBV7-3 and TRBJ1-2, with D maybe TRBD1 (6 bases). The CDR3 has 13 amino acids. Germline assignment: CDR1 SGHTA and CDR2 FQGTGA. Trimming shortened V by 0 bases and J by 6 bases, and 8 bases separated the two germline ends. The CDR3 reads CASSLTAGDGYTF. In nucleotides, the CDR3 is TGTGCCAGCAGCTTAACGGCAGGGGATGGCTACACCTTC.

With regard to this clone: This CDR3 is also generated by other DNA sequences in the sample. The V call is TRBV9, the J call TRBJ2-1; D gene ambiguous. This CDR3 has 15 residues. The V gene lost 0 bases and the J gene lost 0 bases, with 7 bases spanning the gap. Germline V CDR1 and CDR2: SGDLS, YYNGEE. The CDR3 DNA is TGTGCCAGCAGCGTAGAGGTCAGCTCCTACAATGAGCAGTTCTTC. This translates into CASSVEVSSYNEQFF. The full variable domain, its missing parts supplied by reference TRBV9 and TRBJ2-1, is DSGVTQTPKHLITATGQRVTLRCSPRSGDLSVYWYQQSLDQGLQFLIQYYNGEERAKGNILERFSAQQFPDLHSELNLSSLELGDSALYFCASSVEVSSYNEQFFGPGTRLTVL.

The chain uses TRBV5-1 and TRBJ1-1; TRBD1 is a possible D gene (6 bases). This CDR3 has 14 amino acids. Trimming removed 4 bases at V and 4 bases at J, with 14 bases between. Germline lookup yields CDR1 SGHRS and CDR2 YFSETQ. The CDR3, as DNA: TGCGCCAGCAGCCTTGGGGGGGCGTTCACTGAAGCTTTCTTT. This sequence encodes CASSLGGAFTEAFF. The full variable domain, completed using reference TRBV5-1 and TRBJ1-1, is KAGVTQTPRYLIKTRGQQVTLSCSPISGHRSVSWYQQTPGQGLQFLFEYFSETQRNKGNFPGRFSGRQFSNSRSEMNVSTLELGDSALYLCASSLGGAFTEAFFGQGTRLTVV.

This chain joins TRBV5-5 and TRBJ1-4, with unresolved D. With 4 bases removed from V and 0 bases from J, the gap between germline ends came to 13 bases. The CDR3 extends over 16 amino acids. Per germline, CDR1 SGHKS and CDR2 YYEKEE (reference sequence). Here the CDR3 reads CASSRRVDATNEKLFF. The CDR3 nucleotides read TGTGCCAGCAGCCGCCGCGTGGATGCAACTAATGAAAAACTGTTTTTT.

This rearrangement joins TRBV6-1 to TRBJ1-4; TRBD1 matches 8 bases. CDR1 is MNHNS, CDR2 SASEGT, per germline. The CDR3 is made up of 15 amino acids. Trimming cost V 1 base and J 2 bases; bases outside gene matches: 0. CDR3 in amino acids: CASSEGQGTNEKLFF. The CDR3, as DNA: TGTGCCAGCAGTGAAGGACAGGGGACTAATGAAAAACTGTTTTTT.

This rearrangement joins TRBV30 to TRBJ1-2; TRBD1 aligns across 7 bases. The CDR3 has 14 amino acids. Per the germline V gene, CDR1 is GTSNPN and CDR2 is SVGIG (reference sequence). After removal of 3 bases from V and 7 bases from J, the junction contained 11 bases not matched to a gene. For the CDR3, the DNA is TGTGCCTGGAGCCTAAACAGGGGTCTTGGTGGCTACACCTTC. It translates to CAWSLNRGLGGYTF.

This clone has a single count. The chain carries TRBV7-9 and TRBJ1-5, with D possibly matching TRBD1 (5 bases). From germline, CDR1 is SEHNR and CDR2 FQNEAQ (reference sequence). This CDR3 has 14 residues. The V and J ends lost 4 bases and 1 base respectively, with 8 bases between them. The DNA for the CDR3 is TGTGCCAGCAGCTCGGGGCCCAGCAATCAGCCCCAGCATTTT. This encodes CASSSGPSNQPQHF.

V gene TRBV5-1 combines with J gene TRBJ1-1; 9 nucleotides agree with TRBD1. The CDR3 contains 15 residues. Per germline, CDR1 SGHRS and CDR2 YFSETQ. J lost 4 bases, V lost 0 bases, and 4 bases had no gene match. CDR3 loop: CASSLDGQGPTEAFF. For the CDR3, the DNA is TGCGCCAGCAGCTTGGACGGACAGGGGCCCACTGAAGCTTTCTTT.

The chain combines TRBV10-2 with TRBJ1-5; D not certain. V lost 4 bases, J lost 7 bases, and 14 bases lay in between. CDR1 WSHSY and CDR2 SAAADI come from the germline V gene. CDR3 size: 14 residues. DNA for the CDR3: TGCGCCAGCAGTGTAGGAGGGCGTGACCAGCCCCAGCATTTT. Translation: CASSVGGRDQPQHF.

V and J are TRBV30 and TRBJ1-2; a weak D match, TRBD1 (5 bases). The CDR3 totals 12 residues. Germline loops: CDR1 GTSNPN, CDR2 SVGIG (reference sequence). Deletions cut 0 bases from V and 12 bases from J, with 14 bases between. This chain's CDR3 is CAWSVTGTENTF. For the CDR3, the DNA is TGTGCCTGGAGTGTAACAGGAACGGAGAACACCTTC.

The chain links TRBV18 to TRBJ1-1, with 8 bases aligning to TRBD1. Looked up from germline, CDR1 is KGHSH and CDR2 is LQKENI. V was clipped by 0 bases and J by 1 base; unmatched bases: 1. This CDR3 is built from 15 residues. Here the CDR3 reads CASSPPTGENTEAFF. CDR3 coding DNA: TGTGCCAGCTCACCACCGACAGGGGAGAACACTGAAGCTTTCTTT.

The chain has TRBV13 and TRBJ1-3; 9 bases line up with TRBD1. The junction had 1 base not matched to a gene; V was cut back by 5 bases and J by 2 bases. This CDR3 has 14 residues. In germline, CDR1 is PRHDT, CDR2 FYEKMQ (reference sequence). The CDR3 region is CASSRQGAGNTIYF. CDR3 sequence (DNA): TGTGCCAGCAGCCGACAGGGGGCTGGAAACACCATATATTTT.

This chain joins TRBV7-2 and TRBJ1-4; D unresolved. Trimming took off 5 bases at V and 8 bases at J, with 21 bases between the two ends. The CDR3 sequence is 16 residues long. In germline, CDR1 is SGHTA, CDR2 FQGNSA. The CDR3 region has the DNA TGTGCCAGCAGCCCCCACACGATGGCTTCGGGAGAAAAACTGTTTTTT. It specifies CASSPHTMASGEKLFF.

This rearrangement joins TRBV7-2 to TRBJ2-3; tentative D call: TRBD1 (5 bases). This CDR3 is built from 14 residues. With 5 bases removed from V and 0 bases from J, the gap between germline ends came to 9 bases. The germline V gene encodes CDR1 SGHTA and CDR2 FQGNSA. Written as DNA, the CDR3 is TGTGCCAGCAGCCCAAGGGGTAGCACAGATACGCAGTATTTT. Protein product: CASSPRGSTDTQYF.

This rearrangement joins TRBV9 to TRBJ2-3; 7 positions agree with TRBD1. This CDR3 has 16 residues. CDR1 is SGDLS, CDR2 YYNGEE, per germline. V dropped 3 bases and J dropped 6; count of bases not matched to a gene: 13. The CDR3 DNA reads as TGTGCCAGCAGCGCTAGCTCTCGACAGGGCGGGGATACGCAGTATTTT. It encodes CASSASSRQGGDTQYF.